Reported below is one T cell receptor beta chain. This table comes from immunoSEQ multiplex PCR, and its TCRdb copy is limited to in-frame clones, with some not included. Of approximately 340,000 clones in the sample, approximately 88% were seen once. The sample originates from a study of blood T cell repertoires in COVID-19. In the study overall: There were acute and convalescent COVID-19 samples, and they came from the United States, Italy and Spain. PBMCs, B-cell-depleted T cells, or T cells were the source of the cDNA or gDNA that made up the material.

After removal of 6 bases from V and 7 bases from J, the junction contained 9 bases not matched to a gene. There are 14 residues in the CDR3. Germline values: CDR1 MNHEY, CDR2 SVGEGT. This receptor was taken from a man aged 30-40 years with COVID-19, enrolled during active disease. The sequencing sample was made of peripheral blood. The J gene is TRBJ2-1, the V gene TRBV6-2 or TRBV6-3; 7 bases are a match to TRBD1. CDR3: CASSPRQGRNEQFF. CDR3 DNA: TGTGCCAGCAGCCCCCGACAGGGTAGGAATGAGCAGTTCTTC.